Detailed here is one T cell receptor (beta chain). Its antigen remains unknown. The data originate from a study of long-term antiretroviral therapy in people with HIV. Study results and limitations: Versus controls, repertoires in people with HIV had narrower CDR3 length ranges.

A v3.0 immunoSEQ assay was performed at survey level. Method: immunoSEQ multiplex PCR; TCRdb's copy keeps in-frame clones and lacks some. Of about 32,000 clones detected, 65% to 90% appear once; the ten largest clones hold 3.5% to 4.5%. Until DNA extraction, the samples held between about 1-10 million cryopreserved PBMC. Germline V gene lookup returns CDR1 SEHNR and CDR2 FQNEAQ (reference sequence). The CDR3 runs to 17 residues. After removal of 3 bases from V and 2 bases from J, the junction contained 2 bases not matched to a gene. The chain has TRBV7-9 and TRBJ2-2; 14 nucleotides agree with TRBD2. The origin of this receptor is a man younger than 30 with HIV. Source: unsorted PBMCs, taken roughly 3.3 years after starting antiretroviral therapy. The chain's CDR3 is CASSFGTSGGNTGELFF. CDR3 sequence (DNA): TGTGCCAGCAGCTTCGGGACTAGCGGGGGCAACACCGGGGAGCTGTTTTTT.